The rows below give T cell receptor beta chains drawn from one sample of a study of post-analysis software for immune sequencing data. One entry per CDR3 protein results from TCRdb running MiXCR on the PCR reads. The top ten clones hold approximately 10% of a sample with hundreds of thousands of distinct CDR3 sequences, around 64% of them seen once. Sequenced: blood. The receptors here all came from a girl aged 2 to 10 with multiple sclerosis. CDR3s include the opening cysteine and the closing phenylalanine or tryptophan. A D gene is named only where the DNA matches it firmly. Size tells how often a clone was seen (once, few, many) or the class of an expanded clone, and some rows leave it out.

length	J	size	D	V	DNA	CDR3
15	TRBJ2-1	NA	NA	TRBV7-9	TGTGCCAGCAGCTTAGCGCAGCAGGGGAACAATGAGCAGTTCTTC	CASSLAQQGNNEQFF
13	TRBJ2-5	NA	TRBD2	TRBV7-6	TGTGCCAGCCGGAGCGGGGTAAAAGAGACCCAGTACTTC	CASRSGVKETQYF
13	TRBJ2-7	NA	TRBD1	TRBV7-9	TGTGCCAGCGGGACAGGGAACTTCTACGAGCAGTACTTC	CASGTGNFYEQYF
12	TRBJ2-3	NA	NA	TRBV3-1	TGTGCCAGCAGCCAAGAAACCCGTAAGCAGTATTTT	CASSQETRKQYF
11	TRBJ2-5	NA	NA	TRBV20-1	TGCAGTGCTAGCCTCCAAGAGACCCAGTACTTC	CSASLQETQYF
17	TRBJ2-5	NA	TRBD2	TRBV9	TGTGCCAGCAGCGTAGATATAGCGGGGGGCCGAATAGAGACCCAGTACTTC	CASSVDIAGGRIETQYF
13	TRBJ1-2	NA	NA	TRBV12-3/TRBV12-4	TGTGCCTGCAGTTCCCAGGGAAACTATGGCTACACCTTC	CACSSQGNYGYTF
18	TRBJ2-1	NA	TRBD2	TRBV12-3/TRBV12-4	TGTGCCAGCAGTTTGTCGCTAGCGGGTGATACCTCCTACAATGAGCAGTTCTTC	CASSLSLAGDTSYNEQFF
15	TRBJ2-1	NA	TRBD2	TRBV2	TGTGCCAGCAGTGGGGGACTAGCAGTAGACAATGAGCAGTTCTTC	CASSGGLAVDNEQFF
11	TRBJ2-5	NA	NA	TRBV29-1	TGCAGCGTCCCCTGGGGAGAGACCCAGTACTTC	CSVPWGETQYF
15	TRBJ2-1	NA	NA	TRBV2	TGTGCCAGCAGATTAGGGGTAACAAGCTACAATGAGCAGTTCTTC	CASRLGVTSYNEQFF
15	TRBJ2-5	few	NA	TRBV9	TGTGCCAGCAGCGTAGGGGTAAACTTACAAGAGACCCAGTACTTC	CASSVGVNLQETQYF
13	TRBJ2-1	NA	NA	TRBV29-1	TGCAGCGTTGAACGGGGGCAGTACGATGAGCAGTTCTTC	CSVERGQYDEQFF
17	TRBJ1-2	NA	NA	TRBV4-1	TGCGCCAGCAGCCAATCCTCCGGGGGGTACCCGTGGTATGGCTACACCTTC	CASSQSSGGYPWYGYTF